This T cell receptor beta chain was recorded in a study of blood T cell repertoires in COVID-19. Turning to the study itself: The United States, Italy and Spain provided the acute and convalescent COVID-19 samples. PBMCs, B-cell-depleted T cells, or T cells were the source of the cDNA or gDNA that made up the material.

The germline gives CDR1 KGHSH, CDR2 LQKENI. The CDR3 runs 17 residues. V shed 3 bases, J shed 4 bases, and the junction held 4 bases outside the gene matches. Seattle-derived patients entered the study during active infection and were followed longitudinally. The data were produced by immunoSEQ multiplex PCR, yet TCRdb's version contains in-frame clones alone and is incomplete. The sample has about 160,000 clones, about 86% seen once. The clonotype originates from an older woman with COVID-19, enrolled during active disease. The sequencing input was peripheral blood. The chain employs TRBV18 and TRBJ2-2; 14 bases align to TRBD2. The CDR3 protein is CASSPTGTSGGTGELFF. For the CDR3, the DNA is TGTGCCAGCTCACCTACCGGGACTAGCGGGGGCACCGGGGAGCTGTTTTTT.